What follows describes a single T cell receptor (beta chain). These data come from a study of T cell responses to AZD1222 COVID-19 vaccine. V lost 5 bases to trimming and J lost 0 bases; unmatched junction nucleotides: 9. This CDR3 has 16 amino acids. Germline V gives CDR1 LGHDT, CDR2 YNNKEL (reference sequence). Clones were sequenced by immunoSEQ multiplex PCR, and TCRdb holds only the in-frame ones, with some missing. The sample contains some 110,000 clones, about 90% of which appear only once. This sequence joins TRBV3-1 (or the pseudogene TRBV3-2) and TRBJ1-1, with 7 nucleotides matching TRBD1. The sequence was obtained from an adult who received the AZD1222 COVID-19 vaccine. The starting material was peripheral blood, obtained 28 days after the second AZD1222 dose. As DNA, the CDR3 is TGTGCCAGCAGCGGGCAGGGGGGACTTCTGAACACTGAAGCTTTCTTT. It yields the protein CASSGQGGLLNTEAFF.